The sequence of this T cell receptor beta chain was determined in a study of control samples from healthy donors and cancer patients. This CDR3 has 14 amino acids. CDR1 and CDR2 from the germline V gene are MDHEN and SYDVKM. Regarding this clone: Relative to the germline gene, one junction end is altered; a read error may explain this.

Here immunoSEQ multiplex PCR was the method, and the copy in TCRdb shows in-frame clones only, minus some. This sample yields about 410,000 clones, of which 80% to 95% are seen a single time; over 5.5% belongs to the top ten. The rearrangement joins TRBV28 to TRBJ1-2; a possible D gene is TRBD1 (5 bases). This sequence originates from a man aged 35-49 years with head and neck cancer. The sequencing sample was made of PBMCs. The CDR3 DNA is TGTGCCAGCAGGCGTCAGGGAGCTAACTATGACTACACCTTC. Encoded protein: CASRRQGANYDYTF.